Sequencing of this T cell receptor beta chain was carried out in a study of cytomegalovirus exposure and HLA in healthy donors. The wider study: Findings of an earlier analysis included roughly 110 million unique TCR beta sequences from 180 million or so T cells.

It was healthy bone marrow donors who served as donors. Remarks on this clone: The antigen is unknown.

Overall study results and limits: In a later analysis, across HLA loci, associated TCR counts were highest for DRB1, lowest for HLA-C.

Germline trimming cut 6 bases from V and 7 bases from J; bases unmatched to any gene: 2. Germline-derived CDR1 and CDR2 are MNHNS and SASEGT. This CDR3 is 14 amino acids long. A multiplex PCR was run with 60 Vbeta primers and 13 Jbeta primers. The data were produced by immunoSEQ multiplex PCR, yet TCRdb's version contains in-frame clones alone and is incomplete. The repertoire holds 95,000 to 110,000 clones, with over 65% as singletons. The sequenced material came from PBMCs. This receptor was obtained from a woman aged 40 to 49 in good health and CMV-seropositive. The V and J genes are TRBV6-1 and TRBJ2-1, with TRBD2 matching over 14 bases. The CDR3 here is CASRTSGGVNEQFF. The CDR3 region has the DNA TGTGCCAGCAGGACTAGCGGGGGGGTGAATGAGCAGTTCTTC.